Presented here are 4 T cell receptor beta chains from one specimen sequenced in a study of T cell changes during pregnancy in multiple sclerosis. Only in-frame clones appear in the TCRdb table, and some are missing; sequencing was by immunoSEQ multiplex PCR. This sample yields 33,000 or so clones, of which more than 75% are seen a single time; almost 5.5% belongs to the top ten. This sample comprised peripheral blood, obtained in the third trimester of pregnancy. These receptor sequences come from a female donor in good health, enrolled as a control in a pregnancy study.

The chain joins TRBV6-1 to TRBJ2-5, with D perhaps matching TRBD2 (5 bases). The CDR3 totals 14 residues. Trimming shortened V by 1 base and J by 1 base, and 7 bases separated the two germline ends. Germline lookup yields CDR1 MNHNS and CDR2 SASEGT. DNA of the CDR3: TGTGCCAGCAGTGAAGGGACTTTCCAAGAGACCCAGTACTTC. It encodes CASSEGTFQETQYF.

The chain uses TRBV6-1 and TRBJ1-1, with D possibly matching TRBD1 (5 bases). This CDR3 has 13 amino acids. The V end was cut by 2 bases, the J end by 5 bases, with 9 bases between. CDR1 and CDR2 from the germline V gene are MNHNS and SASEGT. CDR3 nucleotide sequence: TGTGCCAGCAGTGAATTGGGGGGGACTGAAGCTTTCTTT. Its protein is CASSELGGTEAFF.

The V and J genes are TRBV28 and TRBJ1-5; D uncertain. The CDR3 covers 16 residues. Germline V lookup: CDR1 MDHEN, CDR2 SYDVKM. V was shortened by 7 bases and J by 0 bases, with 16 bases between the two germline ends. The DNA for the CDR3 is TGTGCCAGCACCTTGCACAGACCACCTAGCAATCAGCCCCAGCATTTT. Protein sequence: CASTLHRPPSNQPQHF.

CDR3 nucleotides: TGTGCCACCAGCAAGCCTAGCCTGCCGGAGACCCAGTACTTC. This codes for CATSKPSLPETQYF. The chain couples TRBV15 to TRBJ2-5, with D perhaps matching TRBD2 (5 bases). V lost 4 bases to trimming and J lost 5 bases, with 14 bases between them. CDR3 length: 14 amino acids. CDR1 is LNHNV and CDR2 is YYDKDF in the germline V gene (reference sequence).